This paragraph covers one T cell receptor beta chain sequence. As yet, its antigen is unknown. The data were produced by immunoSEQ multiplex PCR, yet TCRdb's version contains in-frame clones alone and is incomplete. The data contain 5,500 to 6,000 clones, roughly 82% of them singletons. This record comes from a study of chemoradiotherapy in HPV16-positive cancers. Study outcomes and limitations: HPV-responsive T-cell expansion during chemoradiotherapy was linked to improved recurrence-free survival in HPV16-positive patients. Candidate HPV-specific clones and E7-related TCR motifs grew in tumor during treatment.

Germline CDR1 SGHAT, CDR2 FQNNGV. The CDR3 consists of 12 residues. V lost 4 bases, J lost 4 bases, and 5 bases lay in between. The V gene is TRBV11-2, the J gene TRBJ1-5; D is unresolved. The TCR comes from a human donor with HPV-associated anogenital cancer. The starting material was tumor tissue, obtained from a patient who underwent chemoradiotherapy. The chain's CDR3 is CASSWENQPQHF. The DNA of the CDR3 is TGTGCCAGCAGCTGGGAGAATCAGCCCCAGCATTTT.